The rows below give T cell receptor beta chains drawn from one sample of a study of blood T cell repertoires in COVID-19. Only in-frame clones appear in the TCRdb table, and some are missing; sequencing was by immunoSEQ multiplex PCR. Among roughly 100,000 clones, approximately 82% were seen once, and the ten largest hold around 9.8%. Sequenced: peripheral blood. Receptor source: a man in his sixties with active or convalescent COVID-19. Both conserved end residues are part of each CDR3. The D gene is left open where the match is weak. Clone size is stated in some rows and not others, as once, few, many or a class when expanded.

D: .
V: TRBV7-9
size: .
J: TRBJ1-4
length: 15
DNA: TGTGCCAGCAGTTACGGGAGTGCAACTAATGAAAAACTGTTTTTT
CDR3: CASSYGSATNEKLFF

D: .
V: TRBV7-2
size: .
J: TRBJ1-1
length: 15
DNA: TGTGCCAGCAGCTTAGATGGCGGGAGAAACACTGAAGCTTTCTTT
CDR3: CASSLDGGRNTEAFF

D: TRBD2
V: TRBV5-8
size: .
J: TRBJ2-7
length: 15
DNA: TGTGCCAGCAGCCGGGGACTAGGGACGGTCTACGAGCAGTACTTC
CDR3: CASSRGLGTVYEQYF

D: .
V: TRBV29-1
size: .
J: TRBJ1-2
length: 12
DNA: TGCAGCGCAAGGAGGGGGGGCGAGGGCTACACCTTC
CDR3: CSARRGGEGYTF

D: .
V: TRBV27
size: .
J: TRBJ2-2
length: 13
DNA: TGTGCCAGCAGTTTAAGCCGTAATGGGGAGCTGTTTTTT
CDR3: CASSLSRNGELFF

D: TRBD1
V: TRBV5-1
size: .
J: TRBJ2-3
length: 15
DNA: TGCGCCAGCAGCCCCCGGGACAGTTTGTCGGATACGCAGTATTTT
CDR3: CASSPRDSLSDTQYF

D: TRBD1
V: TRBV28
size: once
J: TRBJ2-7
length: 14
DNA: TGTGCCAGCAGCCCGACAGGGGGCGGCTACGAGCAGTACTTC
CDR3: CASSPTGGGYEQYF

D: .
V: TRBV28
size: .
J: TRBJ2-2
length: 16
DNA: TGTGCCAGCAGTTCTCCGGCGGGTTTAAACACCGGGGAGCTGTTTTTT
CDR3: CASSSPAGLNTGELFF

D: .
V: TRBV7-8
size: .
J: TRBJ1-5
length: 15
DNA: TGTGCCAGCAGCTTAGCGGAGGAGGGCAATCAGCCCCAGCATTTT
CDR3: CASSLAEEGNQPQHF

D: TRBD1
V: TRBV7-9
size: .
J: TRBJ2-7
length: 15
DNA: TGTGCCAGCAGCTTTAGAGGGGGCGCGGTTGACGAGCAGTACTTC
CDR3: CASSFRGGAVDEQYF

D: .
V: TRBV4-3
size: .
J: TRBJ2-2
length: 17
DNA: TGCGCCAGCAGCCAAGATTCCCCCTTTGCGAACACCGGGGAGCTGTTTTTT
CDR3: CASSQDSPFANTGELFF

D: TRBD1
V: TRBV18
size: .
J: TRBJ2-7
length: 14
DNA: TGTGCCAGCTCACCCGGGACAGGCTCCTACGAGCAGTACTTC
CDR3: CASSPGTGSYEQYF

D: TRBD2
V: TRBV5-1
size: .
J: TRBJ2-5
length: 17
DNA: TGCGCCAGCAGCTTGGGGGCGACTAGCGGACCCTTGGAGACCCAGTACTTC
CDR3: CASSLGATSGPLETQYF

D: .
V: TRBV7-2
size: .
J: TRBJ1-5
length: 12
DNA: TGTGCCAGCAGCTTTTGGGCTCAGCCCCAGCATTTT
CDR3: CASSFWAQPQHF

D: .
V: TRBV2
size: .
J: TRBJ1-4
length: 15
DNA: TGTGCCAGCAGTGACGTGGCTGCAACTAATGAAAAACTGTTTTTT
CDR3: CASSDVAATNEKLFF

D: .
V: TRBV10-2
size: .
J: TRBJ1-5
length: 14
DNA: TGCGCCAGCAGCCCGACAGCAAGCAATCAGCCCCAGCATTTT
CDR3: CASSPTASNQPQHF

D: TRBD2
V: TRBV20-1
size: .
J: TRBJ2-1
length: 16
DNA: TGCAGTGCTAGTCCCAAGGGAGCGGGAGGGGGGAATGAGCAGTTCTTC
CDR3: CSASPKGAGGGNEQFF

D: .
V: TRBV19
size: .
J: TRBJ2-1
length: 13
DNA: TGTGCCAGTAGCAGGGTCCGCGGAAATGAGCAGTTCTTC
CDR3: CASSRVRGNEQFF

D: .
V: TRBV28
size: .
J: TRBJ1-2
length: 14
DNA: TGTGCCAGCAGTTTAGGGGTCGGGGGCTATGGCTACACCTTC
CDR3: CASSLGVGGYGYTF

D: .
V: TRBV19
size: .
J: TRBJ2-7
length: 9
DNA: TGTGCCAAAGGGGTTTTTTCGGGCTTC
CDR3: CAKGVFSGF

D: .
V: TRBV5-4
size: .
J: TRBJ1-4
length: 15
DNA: TGTGCCAGCAGCTGGGCTACAGGAGGGGATGAAAAACTGTTTTTT
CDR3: CASSWATGGDEKLFF

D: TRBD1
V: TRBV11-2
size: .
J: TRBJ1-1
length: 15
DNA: TGTGCCAGCGGTTATCAACAGGGGCTGAACACTGAAGCTTTCTTT
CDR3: CASGYQQGLNTEAFF

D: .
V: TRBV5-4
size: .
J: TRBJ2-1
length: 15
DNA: TGTGCCAGCAGCTTGACAGGGAGCCCCTACAATGAGCAGTTCTTC
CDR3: CASSLTGSPYNEQFF

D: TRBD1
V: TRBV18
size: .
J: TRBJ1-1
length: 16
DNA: TGTGCCAGCTCACCTCCCGACAGGGACCAGAACACTGAAGCTTTCTTT
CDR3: CASSPPDRDQNTEAFF

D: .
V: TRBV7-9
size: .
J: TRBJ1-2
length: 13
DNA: TGTGCCAGCACTATTCATCCAGGGGATGGCTACACCTTC
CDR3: CASTIHPGDGYTF

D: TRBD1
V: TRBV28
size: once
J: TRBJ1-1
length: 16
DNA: TGTGCCAGCAGCTCCCCGGGACAGGCACCGACCACTGAAGCTTTCTTT
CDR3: CASSSPGQAPTTEAFF

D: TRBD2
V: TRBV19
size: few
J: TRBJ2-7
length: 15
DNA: TGTGCCAGTAGTCCGCGACTAGCGGGAGTCGGCGAGCAGTACTTC
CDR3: CASSPRLAGVGEQYF

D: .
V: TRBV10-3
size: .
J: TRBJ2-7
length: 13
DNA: TGTGCCATCAGTGTCTCTGACAACTACGAGCAGTACTTC
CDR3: CAISVSDNYEQYF

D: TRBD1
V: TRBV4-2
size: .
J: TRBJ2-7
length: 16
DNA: TGTGCCAGCAGCCAAGTCGGAGGACAGGGTACCTACGAGCAGTACTTC
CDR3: CASSQVGGQGTYEQYF

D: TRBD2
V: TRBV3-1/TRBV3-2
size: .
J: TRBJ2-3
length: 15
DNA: TGTGCCAGCAGCCAAAGCGGGACTAGCACAGATACGCAGTATTTT
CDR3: CASSQSGTSTDTQYF

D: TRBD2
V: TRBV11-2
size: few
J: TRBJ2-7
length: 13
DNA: TGTGCCAGCAGCTTACGGACTAGTTACGAGCAGTACTTC
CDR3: CASSLRTSYEQYF

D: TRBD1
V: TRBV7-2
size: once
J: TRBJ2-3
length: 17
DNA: TGTGCCAGCAGCTCCCTTCCACAGGGGCATAGCACAGATACGCAGTATTTT
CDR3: CASSSLPQGHSTDTQYF

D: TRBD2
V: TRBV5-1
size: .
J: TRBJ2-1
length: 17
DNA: TGCGCCAGCAGCTCTGGAATAGCGGGAGGGTCGGACAATGAGCAGTTCTTC
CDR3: CASSSGIAGGSDNEQFF

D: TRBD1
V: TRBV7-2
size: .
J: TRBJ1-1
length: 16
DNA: TGTGCCAGCAGCTTAAGACAGGGATCGGTTGGTGGTGAAGCTTTCTTT
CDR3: CASSLRQGSVGGEAFF

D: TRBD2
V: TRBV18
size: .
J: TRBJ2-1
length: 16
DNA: TGTGCCAGCTCACCACAACTAGCGGGAAGTTACAATGAGCAGTTCTTC
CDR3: CASSPQLAGSYNEQFF

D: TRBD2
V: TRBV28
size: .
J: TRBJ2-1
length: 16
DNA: TGTGCCAGCAGTTCAGCCGGGACTAGCGGGATGAATGAGCAGTTCTTC
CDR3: CASSSAGTSGMNEQFF

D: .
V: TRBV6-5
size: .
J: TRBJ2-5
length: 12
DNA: TGTGCCAGCAGGGCCGGGACACTTACCCAGTACTTC
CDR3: CASRAGTLTQYF

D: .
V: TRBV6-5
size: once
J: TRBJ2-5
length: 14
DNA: TGTGCCAGCAGTTACGGGGCGCTGCAAGAGACCCAGTACTTC
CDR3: CASSYGALQETQYF

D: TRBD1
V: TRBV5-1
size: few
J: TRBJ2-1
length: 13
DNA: TGCGCCAGCAGCCGGTCACAGGGGAATGAGCAGTTCTTC
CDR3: CASSRSQGNEQFF

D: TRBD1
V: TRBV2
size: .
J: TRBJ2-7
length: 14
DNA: TGTGCCAGCAGACAAACAGGGGTCGGGCACGAGCAGTACTTC
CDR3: CASRQTGVGHEQYF

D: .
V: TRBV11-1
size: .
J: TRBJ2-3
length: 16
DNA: TGTGCCAGCAGGATGGGGGCAGGGGCAAGCACAGATACGCAGTATTTT
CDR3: CASRMGAGASTDTQYF

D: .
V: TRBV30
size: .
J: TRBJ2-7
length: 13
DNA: TGTGCCTCAACCGGGGATTCCTCGTACGAGCAGTACTTC
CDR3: CASTGDSSYEQYF

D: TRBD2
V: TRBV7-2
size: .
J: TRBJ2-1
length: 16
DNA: TGTGCCAGCAGTCTTAGTGGAGCGGGGGGGGTCTATGAGCAGTTCTTC
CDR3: CASSLSGAGGVYEQFF

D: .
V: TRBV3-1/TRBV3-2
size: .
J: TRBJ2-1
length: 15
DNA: TGTGCCAGCAGCCAAGATGCTGCGCGGGTACTTGAGCAGTTCTTC
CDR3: CASSQDAARVLEQFF

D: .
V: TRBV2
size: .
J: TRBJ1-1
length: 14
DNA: TGTGCCAGCAGTGATCGTGGCCAGAACACTGAAGCTTTCTTT
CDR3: CASSDRGQNTEAFF

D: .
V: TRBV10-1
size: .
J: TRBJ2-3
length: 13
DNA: TGCGCCAGCAGCCAGGGAACCACAGATACGCAGTATTTT
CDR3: CASSQGTTDTQYF

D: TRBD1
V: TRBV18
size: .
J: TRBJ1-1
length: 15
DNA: TGTGCCAGCTCACCACCAGGGGGCTGGAACACTGAAGCTTTCTTT
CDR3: CASSPPGGWNTEAFF

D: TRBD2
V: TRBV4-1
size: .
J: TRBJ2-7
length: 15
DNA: TGCGCCAGCAGCCACCGCCCCAGCGGGATCTACGAGCAGTACTTC
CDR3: CASSHRPSGIYEQYF

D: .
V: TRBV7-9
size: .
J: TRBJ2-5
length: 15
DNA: TGTGCCAGCAGCTTCATCGAGGGCCCCCAAGAGACCCAGTACTTC
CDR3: CASSFIEGPQETQYF

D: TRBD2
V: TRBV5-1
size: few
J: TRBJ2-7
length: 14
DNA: TGCGCCAGCAGCTTTTCGGCGGGAGGATACGAGCAGTACTTC
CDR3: CASSFSAGGYEQYF

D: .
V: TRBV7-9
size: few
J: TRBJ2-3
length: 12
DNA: TGTGCCAGCAGCTTAATAACAGATACGCAGTATTTT
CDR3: CASSLITDTQYF

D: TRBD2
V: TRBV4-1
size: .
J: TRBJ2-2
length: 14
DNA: TGCGCCAGCAGCCCCGGGACTAGCACCGGGGAGCTGTTTTTT
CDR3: CASSPGTSTGELFF